These 30 T cell receptor beta chains were all obtained from the same sample, sequenced in a study of early T cells in non-severe SARS-CoV-2 infection. TCRdb re-analysed the 5' RACE reads in MiXCR, keeping a single row per CDR3 protein. The sample records 85,000 to 100,000 distinct CDR3 sequences, approximately 9.9% being singletons. The source material was whole blood, sampled at baseline. The receptors come from an adult who was a healthcare worker with PCR-confirmed SARS-CoV-2 infection or an uninfected control (not recorded which).

At least ten counts were recorded for this clonotype. The chain couples TRBV18 to TRBJ2-3; no clear D. CDR3 size: 14 residues. CDR1 is KGHSH, CDR2 LQKENI, per germline. Trimming cost V 3 bases and J 2 bases, with 9 bases left between them. The CDR3 sequence: CASSPGRNTDTQYF. CDR3 in DNA: TGTGCCAGCTCACCCGGCCGGAACACAGATACGCAGTATTTT.

This clonotype was counted a few times. The chain uses TRBV11-2 and TRBJ2-2, with D tentatively TRBD1 or TRBD2 (5 bases each). V was trimmed by 1 base and J by 7 bases, leaving 10 bases between them. CDR3 length: 14 residues. Germline V gene sequence: CDR1 SGHAT, CDR2 FQNNGV. CDR3 coding DNA: TGTGCCAGCAGCTTAGTCCAGGGAGTCGGGGAGCTGTTTTTT. This encodes CASSLVQGVGELFF.

This clonotype was counted many times. This chain joins TRBV20-1 and TRBJ2-4; 9 nucleotides match TRBD1. CDR3 length equals 14 residues. The junction had 9 bases not matched to a gene; V was cut back by 5 bases and J by 7 bases. CDR1 is DFQATT, CDR2 SNEGSKA, per germline (reference sequence). The CDR3 loop is CSAETRDRVNIQYF. CDR3 in DNA: TGCAGTGCTGAGACCCGGGACAGGGTTAACATTCAGTACTTC.

The chain recombines TRBV29-1 with TRBJ2-3; D not certain. V was cut by 6 bases and J by 6 bases, with 10 bases left in between. The germline V gene encodes CDR1 SQVTM and CDR2 ANQGSEA. This CDR3 contains 11 residues. The CDR3 region has the DNA TGCAGCGTCCCTGTGGCGGATACGCAGTATTTT. It yields the protein CSVPVADTQYF.

The gene calls are TRBV2 and TRBJ2-7, with TRBD2 matching over 8 bases. Looked up from germline, CDR1 is SNHLY and CDR2 is FYNNEI. Trimming took 6 bases from V and 12 from J; bases not matched to a gene: 7. This CDR3 contains 11 residues. The CDR3 sequence: CASSGSGLAYF. The CDR3 nucleotides read TGTGCCAGCAGCGGATCCGGACTAGCGTACTTC.

The rearrangement links TRBV5-1 to TRBJ2-3; the match to TRBD2 covers 7 bases. Germline lookup yields CDR1 SGHRS and CDR2 YFSETQ. The CDR3 loop spans 16 amino acids. V shed 5 bases, J shed 2 bases, and the junction held 11 bases outside the gene matches. The CDR3 nucleotides are TGCGCCAGCAGGGAGGGCACTAGCGAAGCCACAGATACGCAGTATTTT. It codes for CASREGTSEATDTQYF.

This clonotype was seen many times. This rearrangement joins TRBV25-1 to TRBJ1-1, with D unclear. This CDR3 contains 13 residues. Germline V gene data show CDR1 as MGHDK and CDR2 as SYGVNS. The V end was cut by 6 bases, the J end by 0 bases, with 8 bases between. CDR3 DNA sequence: TGTGCCAGCAGGGCGAGGATGAACACTGAAGCTTTCTTT. This sequence encodes CASRARMNTEAFF. Full variable domain (missing parts from reference TRBV25-1 and TRBJ1-1): EADIYQTPRYLVIGTGKKITLECSQTMGHDKMYWYQQDPGMELHLIHYSYGVNSTEKGDLSSESTVSRIRTEHFPLTLESARPSHTSQYLCASRARMNTEAFFGQGTRLTVV.

This clonotype was detected ten times or more. The chain employs TRBV6-5 and TRBJ2-7, with TRBD1 matching 8 bases. The V segment lost 0 bases and the J segment 7 bases; nucleotides outside the gene matches: 11. The CDR3 length is 16 residues. The germline CDR1 and CDR2 sequences are MNHEY and SVGAGI. CDR3 nucleotide sequence: TGTGCCAGCAGTTACTCGACTCTCCAGGGGGCAAGAGAGCAGTACTTC. The encoded protein is CASSYSTLQGAREQYF.

This clonotype has at least ten counts. The chain has TRBV5-1 and TRBJ1-1; D ambiguous. The V gene's germline CDR1 is SGHRS and CDR2 YFSETQ. Trimming took 0 bases from V and 6 from J, leaving 18 bases between them. This CDR3 spans 16 amino acids. The CDR3 nucleotides are TGCGCCAGCAGCTTGGGTTGGACCTCAGTCGTGGCTGAAGCTTTCTTT. Translation gives CASSLGWTSVVAEAFF.

This clonotype was detected only a few times. The chain combines TRBV20-1 with TRBJ2-7, with D tentatively TRBD2 (5 bases). Deletions cut 6 bases from V and 2 bases from J, with 17 bases between. The CDR3 covers 14 residues. Germline CDR1 and CDR2: DFQATT and SNEGSKA (reference sequence). In DNA form, the CDR3 reads TGCAGTGCCGAAGCCCGGGATAAACCCTACGAGCAGTACTTC. As protein: CSAEARDKPYEQYF.

This clonotype was seen a few times. One junction end does not reproduce the germline sequence, and a read error may be involved. CDR3 in DNA: TGTGCCAACTCACCCTCAGCGGGGGTTGATGAGCAGTACTTC. The encoded protein is CANSPSAGVDEQYF. The chain joins TRBV18 to TRBJ2-7; TRBD2 agrees at 8 bases. CDR3 length equals 14 residues. Germline CDR1 reads KGHSH; CDR2 reads LQKENI.

The CDR3 here is CASSYDVNTEAFF. The CDR3 DNA reads as TGTGCCAGCAGTTACGACGTGAACACTGAAGCTTTCTTT. This chain uses TRBV6-2 or TRBV6-3 with TRBJ1-1; D gene uncertain. V lost 2 bases to trimming and J lost 0 bases, with 4 bases between them. Germline values: CDR1 MNHEY, CDR2 SVGEGT. The CDR3 contains 13 residues.

The CDR3 nucleotides read TGTGCCACTAACCAGGGGAGCACAGATACGCAGTATTTT. Translated, it gives CATNQGSTDTQYF. The chain combines TRBV11-2 with TRBJ2-3, with D tentatively TRBD1 (6 bases). The CDR3 sequence is 13 residues long. V was clipped by 10 bases and J by 0 bases, with 11 bases between them. Germline lookup yields CDR1 SGHAT and CDR2 FQNNGV.

The chain is built from TRBV9 and TRBJ2-1, with TRBD2 identical over 7 bases. This CDR3 is built from 15 residues. Per germline, CDR1 SGDLS and CDR2 YYNGEE. J was trimmed by 10 bases and V by 0 bases; bases with no gene match: 10. The CDR3 loop is CASSVDGGREREQFF. The CDR3 bases are TGTGCCAGCAGCGTAGACGGCGGGAGAGAAAGGGAGCAGTTCTTC. Using reference TRBV9 and TRBJ2-1 for the parts outside the CDR3, the full variable domain is DSGVTQTPKHLITATGQRVTLRCSPRSGDLSVYWYQQSLDQGLQFLIQYYNGEERAKGNILERFSAQQFPDLHSELNLSSLELGDSALYFCASSVDGGREREQFFGPGTRLTVL.

Only a few counts were recorded for this clonotype. This rearrangement joins TRBV12-3 or TRBV12-4 to TRBJ1-2; D remains ambiguous. V was cut by 7 bases and J by 0 bases, with 15 bases left in between. CDR3 length: 15 residues. This CDR3 reads CASIETASPNYGYTF. The CDR3 DNA is TGTGCCAGCATCGAAACGGCAAGCCCTAACTATGGCTACACCTTC.

This clonotype was seen a handful of times. The gene calls are TRBV3-1 and TRBJ2-7, with 7 bases lining up with TRBD2. V lost 0 bases and J lost 7; bases outside the gene matches: 6. Germline V lookup: CDR1 LGHDT, CDR2 YNNKEL (reference sequence). The CDR3 has 14 residues. The CDR3 loop reads CASSQDSRGREQYF. The CDR3 nucleotides read TGTGCCAGCAGCCAAGATTCGCGGGGGAGGGAGCAGTACTTC.

This clonotype was picked up a small number of times. The chain links TRBV3-1 to TRBJ2-7; D uncertain. The germline V gene has CDR1 LGHDT and CDR2 YNNKEL (reference sequence). The CDR3 has 13 amino acids. Trimming pared 2 bases from V and 5 bases from J, leaving 10 bases between. The CDR3 here is CASSQPARDEQYF. The CDR3 coding sequence is TGTGCCAGCAGCCAACCAGCCCGGGACGAGCAGTACTTC.

This clonotype turned up a few times. This chain joins TRBV3-1 and TRBJ2-3, with no clear D. Germline CDR1 is LGHDT and CDR2 is YNNKEL (reference sequence). Trimming shortened V by 1 base and J by 3 bases, and 14 bases separated the two germline ends. CDR3 size: 16 residues. The CDR3 region has the DNA TGTGCCAGCAGCCAAGCCGGCGGCCCATGGACAGATACGCAGTATTTT. Translation: CASSQAGGPWTDTQYF.

This clonotype came up a few times. The chain employs TRBV7-7 and TRBJ2-2; TRBD1 aligns across 7 bases. CDR1 is SSHAT and CDR2 is FNYEAQ in the germline V gene (reference sequence). The CDR3 runs 15 residues. Losses at the gene ends were 0 bases for V and 6 bases for J; bases not matched to a gene: 4. As DNA, the CDR3 is TGTGCCAGCAGCTTAGCGGCGCAGGGGGCCGGGGAGCTGTTTTTT. Protein: CASSLAAQGAGELFF.

This clonotype appeared a few times. This sequence joins TRBV20-1 and TRBJ2-5; possibly TRBD1 or TRBD2 for D (5 bases each). The CDR3 loop spans 13 amino acids. The germline gives CDR1 DFQATT, CDR2 SNEGSKA (reference sequence). V dropped 6 bases and J dropped 2 bases, with 13 bases sitting between them. For the CDR3, the DNA is TGCAGTGCCAGGGACCGCTTACAAGAGACCCAGTACTTC. It specifies CSARDRLQETQYF.

The CDR3 reads CASRTDIRSNQPQHF. The CDR3 coding sequence is TGTGCCAGCAGAACGGACATTCGAAGCAATCAGCCCCAGCATTTT. The gene calls are TRBV6-2 or TRBV6-3 and TRBJ1-5; possibly TRBD1 for D (5 bases). The CDR3 is 15 residues long. V lost 6 bases, J lost 1 base, and 13 bases lay in between. Germline CDR1 is MNHEY and CDR2 is SVGEGT.

This clonotype was seen ten or more times. The genes are TRBV28 and TRBJ1-1, with a tentative D call TRBD1 (6 bases). Between the trimmed V and J ends, which lost 6 bases and 1 base, there was a span of 18 bases. Germline CDR1 is MDHEN and CDR2 is SYDVKM. CDR3 length: 16 amino acids. CDR3 DNA: TGTGCCAGCAGCCCCTTAGGTACAGGGTGGAACACTGAAGCTTTCTTT. Residues: CASSPLGTGWNTEAFF.

This clonotype has more than one count but fewer than ten. V and J are TRBV25-1 and TRBJ1-1; 8 nucleotides line up with TRBD1. The J segment lost 7 bases and the V segment lost 1 base, leaving 5 bases of the junction unmatched. Germline CDR1 is MGHDK and CDR2 is SYGVNS. The CDR3 extends over 14 amino acids. In nucleotides, the CDR3 is TGTGCCAGCAGTGAATTCTCCGGGACAGGTGAAGCTTTCTTT. This codes for CASSEFSGTGEAFF.

The chain combines TRBV6-2 or TRBV6-3 with TRBJ2-2, with TRBD2 identical over 13 bases. The CDR3 length is 17 residues. Germline CDR1 is MNHEY and CDR2 is SVGEGT. V gave up 2 bases and J gave up 3 bases; unmatched junction bases: 3. The DNA for the CDR3 is TGTGCCAGCAGTTACCACGGACTAGCGGGAGACACCGGGGAGCTGTTTTTT. It yields the protein CASSYHGLAGDTGELFF.

Ten or more counts support this clonotype. The chain employs TRBV5-1 and TRBJ1-2; D ambiguous. Trimming stripped 4 bases from V and 6 bases from J, with 10 bases between. This CDR3 has 12 residues. Germline CDR1 SGHRS, CDR2 YFSETQ. The CDR3 loop reads CASSEGIHGYTF. The CDR3 DNA reads as TGCGCCAGCAGCGAAGGTATCCATGGCTACACCTTC.

This clonotype appeared many times. This chain links TRBV20-1 with TRBJ2-7; possibly TRBD2 for D (5 bases). The V gene lost 6 bases and the J gene lost 2 bases, with 11 bases spanning the gap. The CDR3 extends over 12 amino acids. Germline V CDR1 and CDR2: DFQATT, SNEGSKA (reference sequence). This CDR3 is CSAGPGTYEQYF. The CDR3 nucleotides are TGCAGTGCCGGGCCGGGAACCTACGAGCAGTACTTC.

Only a few counts were recorded for this clonotype. This sequence joins TRBV7-2 and TRBJ2-3, with D perhaps matching TRBD2 (7 bases). This CDR3 is built from 14 residues. Per germline, CDR1 SGHTA and CDR2 FQGNSA. V lost 4 bases and J lost 2, with 10 bases in between. The CDR3 DNA reads as TGTGCCAGCAGCTGGGGGGGACACACAGATACGCAGTATTTT. The encoded protein is CASSWGGHTDTQYF.

This clonotype was counted ten times or more. The chain combines TRBV7-9 with TRBJ1-3, with unresolved D. Germline V lookup: CDR1 SEHNR, CDR2 FQNEAQ (reference sequence). There are 14 residues in the CDR3. V was shortened by 6 bases and J by 0 bases, with 9 bases between the two germline ends. CDR3 amino acids: CASRFTSSGNTIYF. CDR3 sequence (DNA): TGTGCCAGCAGGTTTACGAGCTCTGGAAACACCATATATTTT.

The table lists this clonotype with many counts. The chain employs TRBV12-3 or TRBV12-4 and TRBJ1-5; D is unclear. The CDR3 is 14 amino acids. V gave up 3 bases and J gave up 0 bases, with 6 bases separating them. The CDR3 sequence is CASSFGGSNQPQHF. In nucleotides, the CDR3 is TGTGCCAGCAGTTTCGGAGGTAGCAATCAGCCCCAGCATTTT.

CDR3 protein: CASSLGRIENEQFF. DNA of the CDR3: TGCGCCAGCAGCTTGGGCAGGATAGAAAATGAGCAGTTCTTC. J is TRBJ2-1 and V is TRBV5-1; D not resolved. CDR1 is SGHRS, CDR2 YFSETQ, per germline. This CDR3 contains 14 residues. V lost 0 bases to trimming and J lost 7 bases, with 11 bases between them.